These T cell receptor beta chains were read from a single sample in a study of radiation and T cells in renal cell carcinoma. Sequencing used immunoSEQ multiplex PCR; TCRdb keeps in-frame clones, though not all of them. The sample consists of several thousand clones, under 60% of them appearing once. The specimen was tumor tissue, collected from a patient whose treatment included radiotherapy and nephrectomy. The receptors were gathered from a man in his fifties or sixties with renal cell carcinoma. The CDR3 runs from the conserved cysteine through the conserved F or W. Fields, in order: J gene, D gene, clone size, CDR3 length, V gene, CDR3 DNA, CDR3 protein. The D gene is left open where the match is weak. The size field is filled for only some rows; it gives once, few, many or a size class.

TRBJ1-2	.	.	16	TRBV27	TGTGCCAGCAGTCACTTTGCCCCCGAGGGGAACTATGGCTACACCTTC	CASSHFAPEGNYGYTF
TRBJ1-1	.	.	14	TRBV7-8	TGTGCCAGCAGAAAACCCGGGGTGAACACTGAAGCTTTCTTT	CASRKPGVNTEAFF
TRBJ2-7	.	.	15	TRBV2	TGTGCCAGCAGGGACGGACGGGGGTCAACCTACGAGCAGTACTTC	CASRDGRGSTYEQYF
TRBJ2-7	.	few	16	TRBV7-2	TGTGCCAGCAGCCCTTCTGAGGGCGACTTCTCCTACGAGCAGTACTTC	CASSPSEGDFSYEQYF
TRBJ1-1	.	.	14	TRBV30	TGTGCCTGGAGCCCCCGGGGGGGGGACACTGAAGCTTTCTTT	CAWSPRGGDTEAFF
TRBJ2-7	.	once	15	TRBV6-5	TGTGCCAGCAGTTACTCAGGAGGGGGCGAGGGCGAGCAGTACTTC	CASSYSGGGEGEQYF
TRBJ1-1	.	.	14	TRBV7-3	TGTGCCAGCAGCTTAACAGGGGTAGGAACTGAAGCTTTCTTT	CASSLTGVGTEAFF
TRBJ2-6	TRBD1	.	19	TRBV19	TGTGCCAGTAGTATGTCGCCGGGACAGGCCTTGTCTGGGGCCAACGTCCTGACTTTC	CASSMSPGQALSGANVLTF
TRBJ2-7	.	few	14	TRBV19	TGTGCCAGTAGTATAGGGTCGGGCACCTACGAGCAGTACTTC	CASSIGSGTYEQYF
TRBJ1-4	.	few	12	TRBV19	TGTGCCAGTAGTATTTCCGACGCAGAACTGTTTTTT	CASSISDAELFF
TRBJ1-3	.	.	14	TRBV5-5	TGTGCCAGCAGCCTTCGTGGCTCTGGAAACACCATATATTTT	CASSLRGSGNTIYF
TRBJ1-1	.	few	15	TRBV19	TGTGCCAGTAGTCCCCCCGGTCGGGGGAACACTGAAGCTTTCTTT	CASSPPGRGNTEAFF
TRBJ2-7	.	.	15	TRBV7-9	TGTGCCAGCAGCTTACGTGCCACTTCCTCCTACGAGCAGTACTTC	CASSLRATSSYEQYF
TRBJ1-5	.	medium-sized	12	TRBV28	TGTGCCAGCAGCCTCCAGAATCAGCCCCAGCATTTT	CASSLQNQPQHF
TRBJ2-7	.	.	13	TRBV9	TGTGCCAGCAGCGTAGATTCCGGGTACGAGCAGTACTTC	CASSVDSGYEQYF
TRBJ2-7	.	medium-sized	13	TRBV5-1	TGCGCCAGCAGCACTCCGGAGACCTACGAGCAGTACTTC	CASSTPETYEQYF
TRBJ2-7	TRBD1	.	18	TRBV18	TGTGCCAGCTCAGGAACGGGGCCCGGGACAGGAGAATTCTACGAGCAGTACTTC	CASSGTGPGTGEFYEQYF
TRBJ1-3	.	.	14	TRBV19	TGTGCCAGTAGTATAGCAAACTCTGGAAACACCATATATTTT	CASSIANSGNTIYF
TRBJ2-7	.	.	14	TRBV11-3	TGTGCCAGCAGCTTTGCCACCGACTCCTACGAGCAGTACTTC	CASSFATDSYEQYF
TRBJ1-2	.	.	14	TRBV7-9	TGTGCCAGCAGCTTCTCCGGGATCCCCTATGGCTACACCTTC	CASSFSGIPYGYTF
TRBJ2-1	.	once	19	TRBV6-1	TGTGCCAGCAGTGAATCCGATGCAGGAGGCCGCTTTGGGTTTTATGAGCAGTTCTTC	CASSESDAGGRFGFYEQFF
TRBJ2-7	.	.	15	TRBV4-3	TGCGCCAGCAGCCAAGATAACGCAGATTGGTACGAGCAGTACTTC	CASSQDNADWYEQYF
TRBJ2-7	.	.	16	TRBV7-3	TGTGCCAGCAGTCCTGAGGCGGCTATCTTATCTACAGGGCAGTACTTC	CASSPEAAILSTGQYF
TRBJ2-7	TRBD2	.	16	TRBV7-9	TGTGCCAGCAGCGAGCCTAGCGGGAGTAATGTCTACGAGCAGTACTTC	CASSEPSGSNVYEQYF
TRBJ2-1	TRBD2	.	16	TRBV4-3	TGCGCCAGCAGCCCCCTATGGCTAGCGGGAGGGGATGAGCAGTTCTTC	CASSPLWLAGGDEQFF
TRBJ2-1	TRBD2	.	18	TRBV19	TGTGCCAGTAAAGGAAGGAGCGGGAGGGGAAGCTCCTACAATGAGCAGTTCTTC	CASKGRSGRGSSYNEQFF
TRBJ1-1	.	once	14	TRBV27	TGTGCCAGCAGTTTTTCAGGGGATAGGACTGAAGCTTTCTTT	CASSFSGDRTEAFF
TRBJ1-1	TRBD1	few	14	TRBV14	TGTGCCAGCAGCCCCCCGACAGGGTTCACTGAAGCTTTCTTT	CASSPPTGFTEAFF
TRBJ2-7	.	.	14	TRBV5-1	TGCGCCAGCAGTTTAGGACAGCCCGTTGACGAGCAGTACTTC	CASSLGQPVDEQYF
TRBJ1-2	TRBD1	.	14	TRBV19	TGTGCCAGTAGTATAGGTGCAGGGGGCTATGGCTACACCTTC	CASSIGAGGYGYTF
TRBJ2-7	TRBD1	.	15	TRBV7-2	TGTGCCAGCAGCTCCCGGGACAGGGTGTCCTACGAGCAGTACTTC	CASSSRDRVSYEQYF
TRBJ2-7	.	.	13	TRBV13	TGTGCCAGCAGCTTTGGAGACACTGGCAAGCAGTACTTC	CASSFGDTGKQYF